Sequencing of this TCR beta chain was carried out in a study of blood T cell repertoires in COVID-19. Sequenced by immunoSEQ multiplex PCR; TCRdb stores in-frame clones only, minus some. The sample lists approximately 350,000 clones, about 90% occurring once. The source material was peripheral blood. This sequence was found in a woman in her 70s with COVID-19, enrolled during active disease.

This CDR3 reads CASSFSSAGEAFF. Here the CDR3 DNA reads TGTGCCAGCAGTTTCTCCTCCGCGGGAGAAGCTTTCTTT. The chain recombines TRBV27 with TRBJ1-1; no definite D call. This CDR3 has 13 amino acids. With 3 bases removed from V and 8 bases from J, the gap between germline ends came to 13 bases. CDR1 and CDR2 (germline): MNHEY, SMNVEV (reference sequence).